A selection of T cell receptor beta chains follows, all from one sample in a study of blood T cell repertoires in COVID-19. Measured with immunoSEQ multiplex PCR; TCRdb has only the in-frame clones, and not every one. The table has 200,000 to 300,000 clones, 88% seen once. The sequencing input was peripheral blood. All receptors come from a man aged 55 to 70 who had recovered from COVID-19. CDR3s include the opening cysteine and the closing phenylalanine or tryptophan. The order of the fields is V gene, clone size, J gene, D gene, CDR3 DNA, CDR3 protein. The D gene is left open where the match is weak. Clone size is stated in some rows and not others, as once, few, many or a class when expanded.

TRBV7-9	.	TRBJ2-7	TRBD1	TGTGCCAGCAGCTTAGTCGGGACAGGGTACAACGAGCAGTACTTC	CASSLVGTGYNEQYF
TRBV9	.	TRBJ2-7	.	TGTGCCAGCAGCGGCCTCAGCGACGAGCAGTACTTC	CASSGLSDEQYF
TRBV16	.	TRBJ1-2	TRBD1	TGTGCCAGCAGCCAATCGGGACAGGGCAACTATGGCTACACCTTC	CASSQSGQGNYGYTF
TRBV12-3/TRBV12-4	once	TRBJ2-7	TRBD2	TGTGCCAGCTTGGACTTAGCGGGCTACGAGCAGTACTTC	CASLDLAGYEQYF
TRBV5-6	.	TRBJ2-5	.	TGTGCCAGCAACCCAGGGGTTTGGGGGGAGACCCAGTACTTC	CASNPGVWGETQYF
TRBV11-2	.	TRBJ1-2	TRBD1	TGTGCCAGCAGCCCCGGGACAGGGTCGGCTGGCTACACCTTC	CASSPGTGSAGYTF
TRBV15	once	TRBJ1-2	.	TGTGCCACCAGCAGAGCGCGGGATGGCTACACCTTC	CATSRARDGYTF
TRBV14	.	TRBJ2-1	.	TGTGCCAGCAGCCGCGGAGTGTACAATGAGCAGTTCTTC	CASSRGVYNEQFF
TRBV5-1	.	TRBJ2-3	.	TGCGCCAGCAGCTTTGGGCACCCAGATACGCAGTATTTT	CASSFGHPDTQYF
TRBV3-1/TRBV3-2	.	TRBJ1-2	.	TGTGCCAGCAGAGTAGCTGGGGGCGACAACTATGGCTACACCTTC	CASRVAGGDNYGYTF
TRBV6-5	.	TRBJ2-1	TRBD2	TGTGCCAGCAGGCCTAGCGGGGGGGCGGATGAGCAGTTCTTC	CASRPSGGADEQFF
TRBV11-3	few	TRBJ2-1	.	TGTGCCAGCAGCTTAGCCGCGGGGAATGAGCAGTTCTTC	CASSLAAGNEQFF
TRBV12-3/TRBV12-4	.	TRBJ2-3	.	TGTGCCAGCAGCCTACCGGGCACAGATACGCAGTATTTT	CASSLPGTDTQYF
TRBV3-1/TRBV3-2	.	TRBJ1-2	.	TGTGCCAGCAGCCAAGAAGAAACGGTTAACTATGGCTACACCTTC	CASSQEETVNYGYTF
TRBV11-2	.	TRBJ2-6	TRBD2	TGTGCCAGCAGCTTACTTCAGCGGGGGTCGGGTACTGGGGCCAACGTCCTGACTTTC	CASSLLQRGSGTGANVLTF
TRBV18	.	TRBJ1-2	.	TGTGCCAGCTCCCCTGGCAGGGTAGATGGCTACACCTTC	CASSPGRVDGYTF
TRBV18	.	TRBJ1-1	.	TGTGCCAGCTCACCACCAGTCTCTCCGGGAAACATGAACACTGAAGCTTTCTTT	CASSPPVSPGNMNTEAFF
TRBV6-6	few	TRBJ1-4	TRBD1	TGTGCCAGCAGTTACTCGGGACAGGGGTCGGGAAAACTGTTTTTT	CASSYSGQGSGKLFF
TRBV4-2	.	TRBJ1-1	TRBD1	TGTGCCAGCAGCCGAACGGGGCAGGGGGCGCCTGTAAATGAAGCTTTCTTT	CASSRTGQGAPVNEAFF
TRBV19	.	TRBJ2-2	TRBD1	TGTGCCAGTAGGCCGGGACAGGGGGCCCCCGGGGAGCTGTTTTTT	CASRPGQGAPGELFF
TRBV7-9	few	TRBJ2-7	TRBD2	TGTGCCAGCAGTCTAGCGGGGGGCTCCTACGAGCAGTACTTC	CASSLAGGSYEQYF
TRBV29-1	.	TRBJ2-2	TRBD1	TGCAGCGTTGGGGGGACAGCAGGAACCGGGGAGCTGTTTTTT	CSVGGTAGTGELFF
TRBV5-5	.	TRBJ2-1	.	TGTGCCAGCAGCCTCGAGTGGGTCGGGGATGAGCAGTTCTTC	CASSLEWVGDEQFF
TRBV4-1	.	TRBJ1-3	.	TGCGCCAGCAGCACAAACCTCATTGGCCCTGGAAACACCATATATTTT	CASSTNLIGPGNTIYF
TRBV9	.	TRBJ2-2	TRBD2	TGTGCCAGCAGCGTAGGACTAGCCCCAAACACCGGGGAGCTGTTTTTT	CASSVGLAPNTGELFF
TRBV7-3	.	TRBJ2-2	TRBD1	TGTGCCAGCAGCCTTGGGACAGGGGGCTCGTCGACCGGGGAGCTGTTTTTT	CASSLGTGGSSTGELFF